Listed here are 16 T cell receptor beta chains from one sample, sequenced in a study of post-analysis software for immune sequencing data. Study-wide results and caveats: Controls had lower frequencies than patients of roughly five TRBV segments, which included TRBV5-6, TRBV5-1 and TRBV20-1.

No antigens are known for them. Built from TCR beta cDNA, the libraries had unique molecular identifiers in them. TCRdb used MiXCR to reprocess the PCR reads, holding one entry per CDR3 protein. The table lists about 500,000 distinct CDR3 sequences, under 55% of them singletons. Sequenced material: blood. Every receptor here comes from a girl aged 10 to 17 with multiple sclerosis.

This clonotype was seen a handful of times. The chain joins TRBV10-3 to TRBJ2-7; D unclear. The CDR3 sequence is 15 residues long. The V and J ends lost 2 bases and 0 bases respectively, with 11 bases between them. CDR1 and CDR2 from the germline V gene are ENHRY and SYGVKD. CDR3 DNA: TGTGCCATCAGTGAGGGGGTGTCGAGCTCCTACGAGCAGTACTTC. It specifies CAISEGVSSSYEQYF.

This clonotype was seen a handful of times. V gene TRBV20-1 combines with J gene TRBJ2-1; D might be TRBD1 or TRBD2, each matching 7 bases. This CDR3 comprises 16 residues. Germline V lookup: CDR1 DFQATT, CDR2 SNEGSKA (reference sequence). The V end lost 1 base, the J end lost 0 bases, and 13 bases lay between the germline ends. This CDR3 is CSARVAGDSSYNEQFF. CDR3 coding DNA: TGCAGTGCTAGAGTGGCGGGGGACAGCTCCTACAATGAGCAGTTCTTC.

The chain combines TRBV5-5 with TRBJ1-1, with D tentatively TRBD1 (5 bases). V was clipped by 3 bases and J by 2 bases, with 11 bases between them. Germline CDR1 SGHKS, CDR2 YYEKEE (reference sequence). The CDR3 totals 14 residues. CDR3 sequence: CASSWGTTNTEAFF. CDR3 bases: TGTGCCAGCAGCTGGGGGACGACTAACACTGAAGCTTTCTTT.

In its sample, this clonotype was seen a few times. This chain connects TRBV5-1 to TRBJ2-1; 9 nucleotides match TRBD2. The CDR3 runs to 15 residues. With 5 bases clipped from V and 1 base from J, the junction kept 4 bases outside the gene matches. The germline V gene has CDR1 SGHRS and CDR2 YFSETQ. The CDR3 protein is CASRWLAGSYNEQFF. CDR3 nucleotides: TGCGCCAGCAGGTGGCTAGCGGGATCCTACAATGAGCAGTTCTTC.

This clonotype showed up just a few times. The chain recombines TRBV20-1 with TRBJ1-2; D uncertain. Germline V gives CDR1 DFQATT, CDR2 SNEGSKA (reference sequence). CDR3 length: 14 amino acids. V lost 1 base and J lost 6, with 15 bases in between. The CDR3 nucleotides are TGCAGTGCTAGAGTCGAACTCCTCTCGGATGGCTACACCTTC. The encoded protein is CSARVELLSDGYTF.

This chain connects TRBV7-6 to TRBJ2-1; D unresolved. CDR3 length equals 12 residues. Germline V gene lookup returns CDR1 SGHVS and CDR2 FNYEAQ. V shed 1 base and J shed 7 bases, with 5 bases lying between them. In DNA, the CDR3 is TGTGCCAGCAGCTTAGATACGAATGAGCAGTTCTTC. This codes for CASSLDTNEQFF.

The V gene is TRBV6-5, the J gene TRBJ1-2, with 8 bases matching TRBD1. V lost 6 bases and J lost 8; bases outside the gene matches: 8. Germline V gene lookup returns CDR1 MNHEY and CDR2 SVGAGI. This CDR3 has 13 amino acids. In DNA form, the CDR3 reads TGTGCCAGCAGAACGGGACAGGTGTTAGGCTACACCTTC. Its protein is CASRTGQVLGYTF.

The chain uses TRBV5-1 and TRBJ2-1, with 11 bases that match TRBD2. After removal of 0 bases from V and 5 bases from J, the junction contained 4 bases not matched to a gene. The V gene's germline CDR1 is SGHRS and CDR2 YFSETQ. The CDR3 contains 16 residues. In DNA, the CDR3 is TGCGCCAGCAGCTTGGGGGGACTAGCGGATAACAATGAGCAGTTCTTC. This translates into CASSLGGLADNNEQFF.

The chain joins TRBV7-2 to TRBJ2-1; 8 positions agree with TRBD2. V gave up 2 bases and J gave up 0 bases; unmatched junction bases: 6. The CDR3 contains 17 residues. Germline-derived CDR1 and CDR2 are SGHTA and FQGNSA. Here the CDR3 DNA reads TGTGCCAGCAGCTTACTTCTCAGCGGGAGCTCCTACAATGAGCAGTTCTTC. This encodes CASSLLLSGSSYNEQFF.

This clonotype was found a few times. CDR3 in amino acids: CAISFSTEETQYF. The CDR3 DNA reads as TGTGCCATCAGCTTTAGTACGGAAGAGACCCAGTACTTC. The chain carries TRBV10-3 and TRBJ2-5; no definite D call. Germline CDR1 reads ENHRY; CDR2 reads SYGVKD. V was pared by 6 bases and J by 3 bases, with 11 bases between. The CDR3 consists of 13 residues.

This clonotype was counted a few times. The rearrangement links TRBV20-1 to TRBJ2-5, with D perhaps matching TRBD2 (5 bases). V shed 5 bases and J shed 1 base, with 8 bases lying between them. CDR1 is DFQATT, CDR2 SNEGSKA, per germline (reference sequence). CDR3 length: 12 residues. CDR3 protein: CSAASGQETQYF. The CDR3 nucleotides are TGCAGTGCTGCCAGCGGCCAAGAGACCCAGTACTTC.

The J gene is TRBJ2-3, the V gene TRBV6-6, with TRBD1 matching over 11 bases. The V and J ends lost 0 bases and 4 bases, in that order; junction bases with no gene match: 6. The CDR3 consists of 17 residues. CDR1 and CDR2 from the germline V gene are MNHNY and SVGAGI (reference sequence). CDR3 residues: CASSYSGQGEGADTQYF. CDR3 DNA: TGTGCCAGCAGTTACTCGGGACAGGGGGAAGGTGCAGATACGCAGTATTTT.

This clonotype was picked up a small number of times. CDR3 nucleotide sequence: TGCGCCAGCAGCTTGGTGGCAGGGAAAGAGCAGTACTTC. Translation gives CASSLVAGKEQYF. The chain combines TRBV5-1 with TRBJ2-7; TRBD1 is a possible D gene (5 bases). Germline CDR1 is SGHRS and CDR2 is YFSETQ. This CDR3 is built from 13 residues. V shed 0 bases and J shed 7 bases, with 11 bases lying between them.

This clonotype was seen a handful of times. The DNA for the CDR3 is TGTGCCAGCGGCCCGGTCCTATATGGCTACACCTTC. Translation: CASGPVLYGYTF. V is TRBV13 and J is TRBJ1-2; D not certain. With 8 bases removed from V and 5 bases from J, the gap between germline ends came to 12 bases. The V gene's germline CDR1 is PRHDT and CDR2 FYEKMQ (reference sequence). The CDR3 spans 12 residues.

This clonotype was counted between two and nine times. CDR3 DNA sequence: TGCAGTGCTCGACTAGCGGGAGCCCACAATGAGCAGTTCTTC. Its translation: CSARLAGAHNEQFF. The chain combines TRBV20-1 with TRBJ2-1, with TRBD2 identical over 12 bases. The germline CDR1 and CDR2 sequences are DFQATT and SNEGSKA (reference sequence). The CDR3 length is 14 residues. After removal of 5 bases from V and 5 bases from J, the junction contained 4 bases not matched to a gene.

V gene TRBV7-2 combines with J gene TRBJ2-5; weak D call: TRBD2 (8 bases). Trimming stripped 5 bases from V and 3 bases from J, with 13 bases between. The CDR3 is 14 amino acids. Germline CDR1 is SGHTA and CDR2 is FQGNSA. This CDR3 reads CASSPGGTEETQYF. In DNA form, the CDR3 reads TGTGCCAGCAGCCCGGGAGGGACAGAAGAGACCCAGTACTTC.